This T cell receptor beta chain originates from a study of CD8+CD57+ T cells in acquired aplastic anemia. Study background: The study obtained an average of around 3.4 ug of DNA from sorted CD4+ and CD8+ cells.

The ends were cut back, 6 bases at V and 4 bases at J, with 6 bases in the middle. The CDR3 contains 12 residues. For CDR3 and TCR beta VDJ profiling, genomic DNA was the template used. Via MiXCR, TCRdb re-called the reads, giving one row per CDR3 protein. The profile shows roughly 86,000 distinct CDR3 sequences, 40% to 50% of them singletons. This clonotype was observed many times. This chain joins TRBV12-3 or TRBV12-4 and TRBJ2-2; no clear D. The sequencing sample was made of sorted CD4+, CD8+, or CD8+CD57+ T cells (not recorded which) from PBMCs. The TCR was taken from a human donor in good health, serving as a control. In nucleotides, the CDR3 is TGTGCCAGCAGGGGCCTCACCGGGGAGCTGTTTTTT. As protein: CASRGLTGELFF.